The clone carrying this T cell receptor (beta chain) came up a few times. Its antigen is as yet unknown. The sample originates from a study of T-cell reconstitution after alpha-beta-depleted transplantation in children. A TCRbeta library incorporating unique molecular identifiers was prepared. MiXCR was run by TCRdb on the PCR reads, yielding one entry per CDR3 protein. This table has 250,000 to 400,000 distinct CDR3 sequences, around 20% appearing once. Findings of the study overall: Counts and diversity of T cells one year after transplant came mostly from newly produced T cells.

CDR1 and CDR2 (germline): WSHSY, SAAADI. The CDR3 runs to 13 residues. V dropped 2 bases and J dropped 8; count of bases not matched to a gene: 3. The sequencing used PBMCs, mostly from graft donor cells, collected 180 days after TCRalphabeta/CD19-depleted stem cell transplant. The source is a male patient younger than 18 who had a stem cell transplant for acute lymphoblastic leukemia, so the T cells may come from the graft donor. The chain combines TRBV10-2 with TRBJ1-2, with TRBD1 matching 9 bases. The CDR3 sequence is CASSERGTGGYTF. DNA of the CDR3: TGCGCCAGCAGTGAGAGGGGGACAGGGGGCTACACCTTC.